Below are 24 T cell receptor beta chains sequenced from a single sample in a study of T cell responses to AZD1222 COVID-19 vaccine. Data came from immunoSEQ multiplex PCR; TCRdb stores just in-frame clones and leaves some out. The sample has about 150,000 clones, about nine tenths seen once; the top ten hold about 1.7%. The sample was peripheral blood, taken on day 0 of AZD1222 vaccination. These receptors all stem from an adult in good health.

V is TRBV6-6 and J is TRBJ1-2; 8 bases fit TRBD1. The CDR3 length is 14 residues. Germline values: CDR1 MNHNY, CDR2 SVGAGI (reference sequence). V shed 6 bases and J 4 bases; nucleotides not matched to a gene: 7. The CDR3 DNA follows: TGTGCCAGCAGCCTGACAGGGGTAGGCTATGGCTACACCTTC. Its protein product is CASSLTGVGYGYTF.

The gene calls are TRBV6-2 or TRBV6-3 and TRBJ1-1, with D tentatively TRBD1 (5 bases). Per germline, CDR1 MNHEY and CDR2 SVGEGT. Trimming cost V 0 bases and J 0 bases, with 17 bases left between them. The CDR3 covers 18 residues. The CDR3 region is CASSYSWGDAFLNTEAFF. The CDR3, as DNA: TGTGCCAGCAGTTACTCTTGGGGCGATGCTTTTCTGAACACTGAAGCTTTCTTT.

The V call is TRBV11-2, the J call TRBJ1-2; 9 bases agree with TRBD1. CDR1 and CDR2 (germline): SGHAT, FQNNGV. This CDR3 contains 16 residues. The trim removed 6 bases at V and 2 bases at J, leaving 10 bases unmatched. The DNA of the CDR3 is TGTGCCAGCAGTTTCCACCCCGGGACAGGGAACTATGGCTACACCTTC. Residues: CASSFHPGTGNYGYTF.

The gene calls are TRBV9 and TRBJ2-7; a weak D match, TRBD1 (6 bases). Trimming pared 4 bases from V and 4 bases from J, leaving 15 bases between. The CDR3 runs 14 residues. Germline CDR1 SGDLS, CDR2 YYNGEE. CDR3 protein: CASSPGQGQYEQYF. In DNA form, the CDR3 reads TGTGCCAGCAGCCCCGGGCAGGGGCAATACGAGCAGTACTTC.

This clone was seen just once. The V call is TRBV10-1, the J call TRBJ2-5; D remains ambiguous. CDR1 is WNHNN and CDR2 is SYGVQD in the germline V gene (reference sequence). Between the trimmed V and J ends, which lost 4 bases and 3 bases, there was a span of 9 bases. The CDR3 extends over 13 amino acids. CDR3 sequence: CASSVSVEETQYF. The DNA for the CDR3 is TGCGCCAGCAGTGTATCGGTCGAAGAGACCCAGTACTTC.

V is TRBV10-3 and J is TRBJ1-2; D gene uncertain. Germline CDR1 ENHRY, CDR2 SYGVKD. CDR3 size: 12 residues. V shed 10 bases and J shed 8 bases, with 17 bases lying between them. CDR3 nucleotides: TGTGCCACCAGCACCGGTGATAAGGGCTACACCTTC. This sequence encodes CATSTGDKGYTF.

This clone appeared once. V and J are TRBV28 and TRBJ1-2; 12 nucleotides match TRBD1. Trimming took 4 bases from V and 5 from J; bases not matched to a gene: 2. This CDR3 is built from 14 residues. Germline V gives CDR1 MDHEN, CDR2 SYDVKM. The CDR3 region is CASSSGQGAYGYTF. In nucleotides, the CDR3 is TGTGCCAGCAGTTCGGGACAGGGGGCATATGGCTACACCTTC.

The J gene is TRBJ1-1, the V gene TRBV5-1; the D gene is possibly TRBD1 (5 bases). Germline CDR1 SGHRS, CDR2 YFSETQ. Deletions cut 0 bases from V and 5 bases from J, with 14 bases between. The CDR3 runs to 15 residues. The CDR3 DNA reads TGCGCCAGCAGCTTGGACGGGGGTGGTGTTACTGAAGCTTTCTTT. It is translated as CASSLDGGGVTEAFF.

This rearrangement joins TRBV2 to TRBJ1-5; D is possibly TRBD1 (6 bases). CDR1 is SNHLY, CDR2 FYNNEI, per germline. The ends were cut back, 6 bases at V and 0 bases at J, with 12 bases in the middle. The CDR3 has 15 amino acids. CDR3: CASRSTGPSNQPQHF. CDR3 bases: TGTGCCAGCAGATCGACAGGTCCTAGCAATCAGCCCCAGCATTTT. Filled out from reference TRBV2 and TRBJ1-5, the complete variable domain reads EPEVTQTPSHQVTQMGQEVILRCVPISNHLYFYWYRQILGQKVEFLVSFYNNEISEKSEIFDDQFSVERPDGSNFTLKIRSTKLEDSAMYFCASRSTGPSNQPQHFGDGTRLSIL.

This clone was observed once. The genes are TRBV12-2 and TRBJ1-1; the table's D call, TRBD1, was not checked against the DNA. TRBV12-2 is a recognized pseudogene. The CDR3 is 18 residues long. CDR3 sequence reads: CASRFLTGTGGMNTEAFF. The CDR3 DNA follows: TGTGCAAGTCGCTTCCTAACCGGGACAGGGGGAATGAACACTGAAGCTTTCTTT.

This clone appeared once. V usage is TRBV4-1 and J usage is TRBJ2-2; 10 bases match TRBD1. The CDR3 extends over 15 amino acids. Per the germline V gene, CDR1 is MGHRA and CDR2 is YSYEKL. With 1 base clipped from V and 5 bases from J, the junction kept 1 base outside the gene matches. CDR3 in amino acids: CASSQGQGATGELFF. The CDR3, as DNA: TGCGCCAGCAGCCAAGGACAGGGGGCAACCGGGGAGCTGTTTTTT.

J is TRBJ1-5 and V is TRBV7-9; 9 bases fit TRBD1. The germline V gene has CDR1 SEHNR and CDR2 FQNEAQ (reference sequence). The CDR3 contains 14 residues. The trim removed 4 bases at V and 5 bases at J, leaving 3 bases unmatched. The CDR3 spells CASSSRTGDQPQHF. CDR3 DNA: TGTGCCAGCAGCTCCCGGACAGGGGATCAGCCCCAGCATTTT.

This chain connects TRBV10-3 to TRBJ1-4; 10 bases map to TRBD1. Germline CDR1 reads ENHRY; CDR2 reads SYGVKD. The CDR3 has 14 residues. V lost 6 bases to trimming and J lost 8 bases; unmatched junction nucleotides: 6. CDR3 nucleotide sequence: TGTGCCATCAGACCCGGGACAGGGGAAGAAAAACTGTTTTTT. Translating it yields CAIRPGTGEEKLFF.

The genes are TRBV7-3 and TRBJ2-1; TRBD2 agrees at 12 bases. Germline V lookup: CDR1 SGHTA, CDR2 FQGTGA. Germline trimming cut 5 bases from V and 1 base from J; bases unmatched to any gene: 12. The CDR3 extends over 19 amino acids. The CDR3, as DNA: TGTGCCAGCAGCCGTTCCGGGACTAGCGGGTTGTATTCCTACAATGAGCAGTTCTTC. This translates into CASSRSGTSGLYSYNEQFF.

The CDR3 bases are TGTGCCACCTTGACAGGGCCCAACACCGGGGAGCTGTTTTTT. Residues: CATLTGPNTGELFF. This chain connects TRBV10-3 to TRBJ2-2, with TRBD1 matching over 7 bases. Germline V lookup: CDR1 ENHRY, CDR2 SYGVKD. The CDR3 runs 14 residues. V lost 10 bases and J lost 2; bases outside the gene matches: 7.

This rearrangement joins TRBV6-2 or TRBV6-3 to TRBJ2-1; TRBD2 matches 7 bases. J lost 4 bases, V lost 1 base, and 4 bases had no gene match. Germline V gene lookup returns CDR1 MNHEY and CDR2 SVGEGT. The CDR3 totals 15 residues. The DNA for the CDR3 is TGTGCCAGCAGTTACTGGACTAGGGAGTACAATGAGCAGTTCTTC. It yields the protein CASSYWTREYNEQFF.

The chain couples TRBV28 to TRBJ1-5; tentative D call: TRBD1 (5 bases). This CDR3 contains 14 residues. V was trimmed by 6 bases and J by 3 bases, leaving 12 bases between them. Germline V lookup: CDR1 MDHEN, CDR2 SYDVKM. The CDR3 DNA sequence: TGTGCCAGCAGCCTCGGGGACTACAATCAGCCCCAGCATTTT. Protein sequence: CASSLGDYNQPQHF.

The rearrangement uses TRBV7-2 and TRBJ2-7, with 10 positions matching TRBD2. The CDR3 contains 16 residues. Germline V gives CDR1 SGHTA, CDR2 FQGNSA. V was pared by 4 bases and J by 7 bases, with 13 bases of the junction left unmatched. This CDR3 reads CASSSRQREGRSEQYF. The CDR3 DNA is TGTGCCAGCAGCTCCCGCCAGCGGGAGGGCCGTTCGGAGCAGTACTTC.

The gene calls are TRBV2 and TRBJ1-4; D is uncertain. Germline V gene sequence: CDR1 SNHLY, CDR2 FYNNEI. The V and J ends lost 4 bases and 8 bases respectively, with 11 bases between them. The CDR3 covers 13 residues. The DNA for the CDR3 is TGTGCCAGCAGTGCGGGCACAGCCGAAAAACTGTTTTTT. Its protein is CASSAGTAEKLFF. The variable domain in full, completed from reference TRBV2 and TRBJ1-4, reads EPEVTQTPSHQVTQMGQEVILRCVPISNHLYFYWYRQILGQKVEFLVSFYNNEISEKSEIFDDQFSVERPDGSNFTLKIRSTKLEDSAMYFCASSAGTAEKLFFGSGTQLSVL.

The genes are TRBV19 and TRBJ2-2, with D perhaps assigned TRBD1 or TRBD2 (5 bases each). This CDR3 region has 15 residues. Germline-derived CDR1 and CDR2 are LNHDA and SQIVND (reference sequence). V gave up 3 bases and J gave up 13 bases, with 21 bases separating them. CDR3 DNA: TGTGCCAGTAGTATGGCTGGGGCGGGTGTCTTGAGGCTGTTTTTT. Amino acids: CASSMAGAGVLRLFF.

The rearrangement links TRBV25-1 to TRBJ1-2; D unclear. V lost 1 base and J lost 7, with 16 bases in between. The V gene's germline CDR1 is MGHDK and CDR2 SYGVNS. This CDR3 spans 15 amino acids. The CDR3 loop reads CASSEWFAELFGYTF. The DNA of the CDR3 is TGTGCCAGCAGTGAATGGTTCGCAGAACTGTTTGGCTACACCTTC.

The chain carries TRBV6-5 and TRBJ2-7, with D perhaps TRBD2 (5 bases). The CDR3 totals 16 residues. V was trimmed by 0 bases and J by 3 bases, leaving 15 bases between them. Germline CDR1 and CDR2: MNHEY and SVGAGI. CDR3 sequence (DNA): TGTGCCAGCAGTTACTCGAGGGCGGAATGGGGCTACGAGCAGTACTTC. Translating gives CASSYSRAEWGYEQYF.

The rearrangement uses TRBV11-1 and TRBJ2-1, with D possibly TRBD2 on 6 matching bases. The V end was cut by 5 bases, the J end by 5 bases, with 19 bases between. Germline V gene data show CDR1 as SGHAT and CDR2 as FQDESV (reference sequence). This CDR3 contains 16 residues. In DNA form, the CDR3 reads TGTGCCAGCAGCCCACGTGGAGCGGGTGGAGACAATGAGCAGTTCTTC. The encoded protein is CASSPRGAGGDNEQFF.

The rearrangement links TRBV27 to TRBJ2-7; D possibly matches TRBD1 or TRBD2 (5 bases each). This CDR3 comprises 15 residues. V lost 4 bases, J lost 2 bases, and 15 bases lay in between. Germline loops: CDR1 MNHEY, CDR2 SMNVEV (reference sequence). CDR3 DNA: TGTGCCAGCAGTTATCCGGGGCTAGGTACCTACGAGCAGTACTTC. Amino acids: CASSYPGLGTYEQYF.